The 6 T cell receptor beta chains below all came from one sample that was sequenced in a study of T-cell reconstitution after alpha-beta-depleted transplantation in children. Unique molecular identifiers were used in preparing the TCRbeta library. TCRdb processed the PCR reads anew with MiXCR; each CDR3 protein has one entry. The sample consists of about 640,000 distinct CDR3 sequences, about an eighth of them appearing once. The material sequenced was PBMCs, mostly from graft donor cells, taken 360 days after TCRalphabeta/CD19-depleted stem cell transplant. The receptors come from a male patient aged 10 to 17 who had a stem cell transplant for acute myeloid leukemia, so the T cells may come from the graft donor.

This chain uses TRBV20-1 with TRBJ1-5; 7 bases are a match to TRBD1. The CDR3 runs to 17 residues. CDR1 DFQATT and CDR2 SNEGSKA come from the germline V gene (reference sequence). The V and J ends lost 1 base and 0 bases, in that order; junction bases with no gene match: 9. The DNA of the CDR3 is TGCAGTGCTAGAGGGCGCGGGACAGATTATAGCAATCAGCCCCAGCATTTT. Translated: CSARGRGTDYSNQPQHF.

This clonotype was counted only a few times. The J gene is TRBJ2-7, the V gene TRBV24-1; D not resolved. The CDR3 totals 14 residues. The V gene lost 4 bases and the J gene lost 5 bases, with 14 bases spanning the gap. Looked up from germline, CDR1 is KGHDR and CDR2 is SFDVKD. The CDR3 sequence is CATSDGGTFDEQYF. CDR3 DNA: TGTGCCACCAGTGACGGTGGCACTTTCGACGAGCAGTACTTC.

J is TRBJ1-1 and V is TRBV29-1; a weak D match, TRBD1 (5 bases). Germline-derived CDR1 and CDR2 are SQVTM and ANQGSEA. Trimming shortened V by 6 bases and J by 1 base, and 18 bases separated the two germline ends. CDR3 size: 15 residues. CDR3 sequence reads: CSVLYGGLSNTEAFF. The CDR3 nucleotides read TGCAGCGTCTTATATGGGGGTCTGTCGAACACTGAAGCTTTCTTT.

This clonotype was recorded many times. This CDR3 is CASSFAGLDYEQYF. CDR3 coding DNA: TGCGCCAGCAGCTTCGCGGGATTAGACTACGAGCAGTACTTC. The J gene is TRBJ2-7, the V gene TRBV5-1; D possibly corresponds to TRBD2 (6 bases). The CDR3 sequence is 14 residues long. Germline-derived CDR1 and CDR2 are SGHRS and YFSETQ. V lost 2 bases and J lost 3, with 12 bases in between. The variable domain in full, completed from reference TRBV5-1 and TRBJ2-7, reads KAGVTQTPRYLIKTRGQQVTLSCSPISGHRSVSWYQQTPGQGLQFLFEYFSETQRNKGNFPGRFSGRQFSNSRSEMNVSTLELGDSALYLCASSFAGLDYEQYFGPGTRLTVT.

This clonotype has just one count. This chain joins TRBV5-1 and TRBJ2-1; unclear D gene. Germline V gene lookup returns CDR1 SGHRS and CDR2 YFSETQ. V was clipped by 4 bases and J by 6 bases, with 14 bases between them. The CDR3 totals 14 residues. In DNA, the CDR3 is TGCGCCAGCAGCACCAATTTGGCACCCAATGAGCAGTTCTTC. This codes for CASSTNLAPNEQFF.

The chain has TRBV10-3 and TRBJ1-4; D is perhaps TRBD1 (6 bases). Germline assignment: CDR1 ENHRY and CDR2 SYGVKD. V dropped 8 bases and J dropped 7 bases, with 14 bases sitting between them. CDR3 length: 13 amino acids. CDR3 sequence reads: CAIGRGSGEKLFF. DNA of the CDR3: TGTGCCATCGGCAGGGGTTCGGGTGAAAAACTGTTTTTT.